One sample yielded the 11 T cell receptor beta chains listed below, sequenced in a study of T cell responses to AZD1222 COVID-19 vaccine. Repertoires were generated with immunoSEQ multiplex PCR, while TCRdb's copy carries only in-frame clones and drops some. The table lists 150,000 to 160,000 clones, roughly nine tenths of them singletons. The starting material was peripheral blood, obtained after recovery from COVID-19. The receptor set was obtained from an adult who had recovered from COVID-19.

The chain joins TRBV11-2 to TRBJ2-7; D may be TRBD1 (5 bases). CDR1 SGHAT and CDR2 FQNNGV come from the germline V gene. The CDR3 has 13 residues. The CDR3 loop is CVSQRDRAYEQYF. The DNA of the CDR3 is TGTGTTTCACAACGAGACAGAGCCTACGAGCAGTACTTC.

The chain couples TRBV4-3 to TRBJ1-1; TRBD1 is a possible D gene (5 bases). Germline assignment: CDR1 LGHNA and CDR2 YSLEER. This CDR3 has 18 amino acids. Between the trimmed V and J ends, which lost 0 bases and 0 bases, there was a span of 17 bases. Here the CDR3 reads CASSQEGPGLGVNTEAFF. CDR3 nucleotide sequence: TGCGCCAGCAGCCAAGAGGGCCCAGGGCTTGGAGTGAACACTGAAGCTTTCTTT.

This chain uses TRBV5-1 with TRBJ2-7; D gene uncertain. From germline, CDR1 is SGHRS and CDR2 YFSETQ. Trimming took 6 bases from V and 4 from J, leaving 8 bases between them. The CDR3 is 11 residues long. The CDR3 region has the DNA TGCGCCAGCAAGTCTGAGTACGAGCAGTACTTC. Amino acid sequence: CASKSEYEQYF.

This chain joins TRBV7-2 and TRBJ2-7; TRBD1 is a possible D gene (6 bases). V lost 2 bases, J lost 4 bases, and 12 bases lay in between. There are 14 residues in the CDR3. Germline CDR1 SGHTA, CDR2 FQGNSA. CDR3 residues: CASSLWNREYEQYF. The DNA for the CDR3 is TGTGCCAGCAGCTTATGGAACAGGGAGTACGAGCAGTACTTC.

This chain links TRBV3-1 (or the pseudogene TRBV3-2) with TRBJ2-3, with no clear D. This CDR3 has 14 amino acids. Germline V gives CDR1 LGHDT, CDR2 YNNKEL (reference sequence). Deletions cut 4 bases from V and 6 bases from J, with 14 bases between. CDR3 in amino acids: CASSPRTRSDTQYF. CDR3 bases: TGTGCCAGCAGCCCCCGGACCCGGTCGGATACGCAGTATTTT.

The chain's CDR3 is CASSFEGAYNSPLHF. CDR3 coding DNA: TGTGCCAGCAGTTTCGAAGGGGCCTATAATTCACCCCTCCACTTT. The V gene is TRBV27, the J gene TRBJ1-6; D is possibly TRBD1 (5 bases). Trimming took 3 bases from V and 2 from J, leaving 8 bases between them. CDR1 and CDR2 from the germline V gene are MNHEY and SMNVEV (reference sequence). CDR3 length: 15 residues.

Comments on this clone: Its ends do not fully match the called genes, so a read error is possible. Other DNA sequences from this sample encode an identical CDR3 as well. The chain links TRBV18 to TRBJ2-1, with D unclear. The germline gives CDR1 KGHSH, CDR2 LQKENI. The CDR3 is 14 residues long. Written as DNA, the CDR3 is TGTGCCAGTTCACCCCAAAGCTCCTACAATGAGCAGTTCTTC. It specifies CASSPQSSYNEQFF. Combining the CDR3 with reference TRBV18 and TRBJ2-1 gives the whole variable domain NAGVMQNPRHLVRRRGQEARLRCSPMKGHSHVYWYRQLPEEGLKFMVYLQKENIIDESGMPKERFSAEFPKEGPSILRIQQVVRGDSAAYFCASSPQSSYNEQFFGPGTRLTVL.

The chain carries TRBV3-1 (or the pseudogene TRBV3-2) and TRBJ2-7; D gene ambiguous. The CDR3 is 13 residues long. Trimming took 3 bases from V and 3 from J, leaving 9 bases between them. Germline lookup yields CDR1 LGHDT and CDR2 YNNKEL (reference sequence). CDR3: CASSQSLGYEQYF. CDR3 in DNA: TGTGCCAGCAGCCAGAGTCTCGGCTACGAGCAGTACTTC.

The rearrangement links TRBV27 to TRBJ2-7; D unresolved. Trimming took off 1 base at V and 5 bases at J, with 3 bases between the two ends. The CDR3 is 11 amino acids. Germline values: CDR1 MNHEY, CDR2 SMNVEV (reference sequence). The CDR3 DNA reads as TGTGCCAGCAGTTTATACGACGAGCAGTACTTC. Translation: CASSLYDEQYF.

This chain uses TRBV5-1 with TRBJ2-5; 11 bases fit TRBD2. V lost 0 bases and J lost 5; bases outside the gene matches: 6. Germline loops: CDR1 SGHRS, CDR2 YFSETQ. CDR3 size: 16 residues. CDR3 sequence (DNA): TGCGCCAGCAGCTTGGGGCTAGCGGGGGGCTCGGAGACCCAGTACTTC. Translation gives CASSLGLAGGSETQYF. Looking up the rest from reference TRBV5-1 and TRBJ2-5 gives the full variable domain: KAGVTQTPRYLIKTRGQQVTLSCSPISGHRSVSWYQQTPGQGLQFLFEYFSETQRNKGNFPGRFSGRQFSNSRSEMNVSTLELGDSALYLCASSLGLAGGSETQYFGPGTRLLVL.

The table lists this clone with a few counts. The chain links TRBV27 to TRBJ1-5; D not certain. The CDR3 has 11 amino acids. The germline gives CDR1 MNHEY, CDR2 SMNVEV (reference sequence). Trimming pared 11 bases from V and 5 bases from J, leaving 10 bases between. The CDR3 loop reads CAPDLDQPQHF. The CDR3 DNA reads TGTGCCCCGGATCTAGATCAGCCCCAGCATTTT.